This T cell receptor beta chain was sequenced for a study of OX40 agonist ivuxolimab in advanced cancers. Study information: In this cohort, patients received ivuxolimab, an agonistic anti-OX40 (CD134) antibody. Overall study results and limits: Among the nonresponders, some also had low normalized T-cell clonal expansion.

About this clone: Its antigen is unidentified.

The protocol was immunoSEQ multiplex PCR, while the TCRdb copy is restricted to in-frame clones and leaves out a portion. The table records around 41,000 clones, around 89% of them present only once. At baseline, cycle 4 day 1, and cycle 7 day 1, blood was sampled. The CDR3 has 14 amino acids. Germline assignment: CDR1 LNHDA and CDR2 SQIVND (reference sequence). Trimming took off 3 bases at V and 5 bases at J, with 13 bases between the two ends. The sample here was CD4+ or CD8+ T cells sorted from blood, taken in a trial of the OX40 agonist ivuxolimab. The receptor's source is an adult with an advanced solid tumor such as melanoma, head and neck, liver or kidney cancer. This chain uses TRBV19 with TRBJ2-5; D unclear. CDR3 coding DNA: TGTGCCAGTAGTATTAGCAGGCTACAGGAGACCCAGTACTTC. Translation: CASSISRLQETQYF.